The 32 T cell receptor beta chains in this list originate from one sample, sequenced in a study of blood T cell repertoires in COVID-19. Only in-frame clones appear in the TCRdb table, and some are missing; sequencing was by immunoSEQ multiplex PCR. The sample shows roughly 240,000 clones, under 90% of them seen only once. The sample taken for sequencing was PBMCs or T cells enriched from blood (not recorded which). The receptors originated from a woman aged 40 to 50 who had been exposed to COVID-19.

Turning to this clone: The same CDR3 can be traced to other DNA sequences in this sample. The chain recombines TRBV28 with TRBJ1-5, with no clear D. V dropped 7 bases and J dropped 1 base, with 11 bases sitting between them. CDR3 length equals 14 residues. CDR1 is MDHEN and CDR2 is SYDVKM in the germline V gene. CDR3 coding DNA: TGTGCCAGCACGACGGGAGGGAGCAATCAGCCCCAGCATTTT. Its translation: CASTTGGSNQPQHF. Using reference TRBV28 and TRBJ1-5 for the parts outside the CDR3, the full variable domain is DVKVTQSSRYLVKRTGEKVFLECVQDMDHENMFWYRQDPGLGLRLIYFSYDVKMKEKGDIPEGYSVSREKKERFSLILESASTNQTSMYLCASTTGGSNQPQHFGDGTRLSIL.

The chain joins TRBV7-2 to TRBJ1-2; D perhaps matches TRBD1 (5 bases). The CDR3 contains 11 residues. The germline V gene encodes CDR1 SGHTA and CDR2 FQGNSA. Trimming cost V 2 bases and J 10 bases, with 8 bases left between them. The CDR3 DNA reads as TGTGCCAGCAGCTTAATGACAGACTACACCTTC. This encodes CASSLMTDYTF.

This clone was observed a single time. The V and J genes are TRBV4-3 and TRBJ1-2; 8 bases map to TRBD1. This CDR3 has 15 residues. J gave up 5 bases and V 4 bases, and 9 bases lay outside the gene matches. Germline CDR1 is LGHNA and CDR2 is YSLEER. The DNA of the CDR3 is TGCGCCAGCAGCCCTGCAGACAGGGGAGGGTATGGCTACACCTTC. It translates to CASSPADRGGYGYTF.

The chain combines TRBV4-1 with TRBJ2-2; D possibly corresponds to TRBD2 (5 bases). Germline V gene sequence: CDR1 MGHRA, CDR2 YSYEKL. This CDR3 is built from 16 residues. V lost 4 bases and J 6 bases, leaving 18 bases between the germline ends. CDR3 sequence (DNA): TGCGCCAGCAGCCCCATGGGAACCACTAGTTCCGGGGAGCTGTTTTTT. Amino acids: CASSPMGTTSSGELFF.

The CDR3 here is CASTGGLDEKLFF. The CDR3 nucleotides are TGTGCCTCCACCGGGGGGCTAGATGAAAAACTGTTTTTT. The gene calls are TRBV30 and TRBJ1-4; the D gene is possibly TRBD1 (6 bases). Germline CDR1 and CDR2: GTSNPN and SVGIG (reference sequence). The CDR3 length is 13 residues. V was pared by 7 bases and J by 6 bases, with 15 bases between.

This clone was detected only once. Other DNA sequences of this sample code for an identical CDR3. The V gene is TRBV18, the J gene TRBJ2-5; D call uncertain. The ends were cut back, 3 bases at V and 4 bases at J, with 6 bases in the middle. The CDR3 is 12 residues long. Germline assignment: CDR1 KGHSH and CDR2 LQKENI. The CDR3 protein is CASSPRGETQYF. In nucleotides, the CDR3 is TGTGCCAGCTCACCGCGAGGAGAGACCCAGTACTTC.

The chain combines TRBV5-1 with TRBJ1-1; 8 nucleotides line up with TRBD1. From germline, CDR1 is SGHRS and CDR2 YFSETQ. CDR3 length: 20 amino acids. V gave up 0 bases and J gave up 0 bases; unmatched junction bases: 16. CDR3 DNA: TGCGCCAGCAGCTTGGACTGGGGACAGGACATTTACCACATGAACACTGAAGCTTTCTTT. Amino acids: CASSLDWGQDIYHMNTEAFF.

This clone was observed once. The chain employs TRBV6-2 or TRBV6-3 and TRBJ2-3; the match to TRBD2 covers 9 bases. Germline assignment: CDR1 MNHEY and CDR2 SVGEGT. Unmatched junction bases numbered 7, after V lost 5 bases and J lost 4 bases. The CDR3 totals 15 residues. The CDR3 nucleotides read TGTGCCAGCAGTCCAAAGCGGGGGGTTTCAGATACGCAGTATTTT. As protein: CASSPKRGVSDTQYF.

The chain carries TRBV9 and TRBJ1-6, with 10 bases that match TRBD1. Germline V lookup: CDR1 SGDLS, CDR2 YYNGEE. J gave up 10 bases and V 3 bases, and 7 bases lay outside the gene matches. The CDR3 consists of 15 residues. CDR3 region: CASSAGDRGGSPLHF. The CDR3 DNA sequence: TGTGCCAGCAGCGCCGGGGACAGGGGCGGATCACCCCTCCACTTT. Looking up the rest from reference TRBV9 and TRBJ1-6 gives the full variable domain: DSGVTQTPKHLITATGQRVTLRCSPRSGDLSVYWYQQSLDQGLQFLIQYYNGEERAKGNILERFSAQQFPDLHSELNLSSLELGDSALYFCASSAGDRGGSPLHFGNGTRLTVT.

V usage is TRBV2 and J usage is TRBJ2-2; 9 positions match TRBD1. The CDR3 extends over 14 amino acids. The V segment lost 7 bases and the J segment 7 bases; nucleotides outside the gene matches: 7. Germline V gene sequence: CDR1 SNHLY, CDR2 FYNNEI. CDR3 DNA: TGTGCCAGCATCATACAGGGGGCGGGCGGGGAGCTGTTTTTT. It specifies CASIIQGAGGELFF.

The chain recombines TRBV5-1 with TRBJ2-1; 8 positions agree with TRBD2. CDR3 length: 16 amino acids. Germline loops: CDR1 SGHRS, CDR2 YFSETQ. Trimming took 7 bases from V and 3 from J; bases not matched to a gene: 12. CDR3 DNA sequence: TGCGCCAGCGCCCTCCGGGGGGCGGGGGGCTACAATGAGCAGTTCTTC. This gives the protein CASALRGAGGYNEQFF.

This CDR3 reads CASGEGRTQETQYF. DNA for the CDR3: TGTGCCAGCGGGGAGGGACGGACGCAAGAGACCCAGTACTTC. The J gene is TRBJ2-5, the V gene TRBV2; 7 bases align to TRBD2. Germline V gene sequence: CDR1 SNHLY, CDR2 FYNNEI. The CDR3 length is 14 residues. Trimming removed 8 bases from V and 2 bases from J; junction bases left unmatched: 8. Filled out from reference TRBV2 and TRBJ2-5, the complete variable domain reads EPEVTQTPSHQVTQMGQEVILRCVPISNHLYFYWYRQILGQKVEFLVSFYNNEISEKSEIFDDQFSVERPDGSNFTLKIRSTKLEDSAMYFCASGEGRTQETQYFGPGTRLLVL.

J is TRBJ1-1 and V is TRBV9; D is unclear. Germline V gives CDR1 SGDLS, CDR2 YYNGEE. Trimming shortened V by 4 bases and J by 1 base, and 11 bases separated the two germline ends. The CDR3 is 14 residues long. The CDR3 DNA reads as TGTGCCAGCAGCCATGGGAGGGCGAACACTGAAGCTTTCTTT. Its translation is CASSHGRANTEAFF.

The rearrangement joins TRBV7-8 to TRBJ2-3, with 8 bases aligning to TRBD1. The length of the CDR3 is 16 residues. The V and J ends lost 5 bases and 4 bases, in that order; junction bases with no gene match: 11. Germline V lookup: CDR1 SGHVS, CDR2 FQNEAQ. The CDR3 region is CASSQGQGLSADTQYF. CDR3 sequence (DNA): TGTGCCAGCAGCCAAGGACAGGGCCTCTCCGCAGATACGCAGTATTTT.

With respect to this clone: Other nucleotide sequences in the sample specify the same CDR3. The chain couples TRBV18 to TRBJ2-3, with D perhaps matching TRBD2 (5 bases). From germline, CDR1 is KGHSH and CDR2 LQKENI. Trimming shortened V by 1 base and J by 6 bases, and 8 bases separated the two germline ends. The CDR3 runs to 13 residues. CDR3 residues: CASSPLREDTQYF. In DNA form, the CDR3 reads TGTGCCAGCTCACCACTGAGGGAGGATACGCAGTATTTT. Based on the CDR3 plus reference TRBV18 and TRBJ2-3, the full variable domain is NAGVMQNPRHLVRRRGQEARLRCSPMKGHSHVYWYRQLPEEGLKFMVYLQKENIIDESGMPKERFSAEFPKEGPSILRIQQVVRGDSAAYFCASSPLREDTQYFGPGTRLTVL.

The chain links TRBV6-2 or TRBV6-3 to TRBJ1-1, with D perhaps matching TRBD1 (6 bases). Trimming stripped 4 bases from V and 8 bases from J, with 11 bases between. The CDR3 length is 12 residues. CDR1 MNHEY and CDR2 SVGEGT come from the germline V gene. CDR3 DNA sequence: TGTGCCAGCAGTTGGTCAGGGGCCGAAGCTTTCTTT. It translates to CASSWSGAEAFF.

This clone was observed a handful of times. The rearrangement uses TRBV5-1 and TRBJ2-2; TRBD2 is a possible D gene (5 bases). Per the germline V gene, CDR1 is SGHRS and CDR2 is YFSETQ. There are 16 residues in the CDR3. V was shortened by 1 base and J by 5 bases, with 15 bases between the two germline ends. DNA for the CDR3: TGCGCCAGCAGCTTGAGGGCTGAGCGGCGGACCGGGGAGCTGTTTTTT. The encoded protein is CASSLRAERRTGELFF.

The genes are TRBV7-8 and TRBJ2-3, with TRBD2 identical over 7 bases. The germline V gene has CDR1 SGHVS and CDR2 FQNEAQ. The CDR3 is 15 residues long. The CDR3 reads CATQPWGGSTDTQYF. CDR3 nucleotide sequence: TGTGCTACTCAACCCTGGGGGGGGAGCACAGATACGCAGTATTTT.

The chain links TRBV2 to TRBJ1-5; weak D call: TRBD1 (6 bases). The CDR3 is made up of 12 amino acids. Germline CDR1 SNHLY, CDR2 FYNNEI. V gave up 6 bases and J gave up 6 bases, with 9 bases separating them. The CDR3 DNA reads TGTGCCAGCAGAGGGGGGGGTCAGCCCCAGCATTTT. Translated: CASRGGGQPQHF.

The CDR3 DNA is TGTGCCATCAGACCCCCACTCGTGAACACTGAAGCTTTCTTT. It is translated as CAIRPPLVNTEAFF. V is TRBV10-3 and J is TRBJ1-1, with unresolved D. The CDR3 has 14 amino acids. Germline V gene data show CDR1 as ENHRY and CDR2 as SYGVKD. Trimming stripped 6 bases from V and 0 bases from J, with 11 bases between.

CDR3 in DNA: TGTGCCAGCAGCTTTCCAACCCAAGGGGGCTTCGACACTGAAGCTTTCTTT. Amino acids: CASSFPTQGGFDTEAFF. V and J are TRBV5-5 and TRBJ1-1; 7 positions agree with TRBD1. The CDR3 has 17 amino acids. With V trimmed by 2 bases and J by 3 bases, 13 bases remained unmatched. The V gene's germline CDR1 is SGHKS and CDR2 YYEKEE (reference sequence). The full variable domain, its missing parts supplied by reference TRBV5-5 and TRBJ1-1, is DAGVTQSPTHLIKTRGQQVTLRCSPISGHKSVSWYQQVLGQGPQFIFQYYEKEERGRGNFPDRFSARQFPNYSSELNVNALLLGDSALYLCASSFPTQGGFDTEAFFGQGTRLTVV.

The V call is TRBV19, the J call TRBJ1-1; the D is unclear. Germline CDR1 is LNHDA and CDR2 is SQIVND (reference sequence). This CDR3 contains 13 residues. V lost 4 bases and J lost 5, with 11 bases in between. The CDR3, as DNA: TGTGCCAGTAGTACATCTGGCAGGACTGAAGCTTTCTTT. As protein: CASSTSGRTEAFF.

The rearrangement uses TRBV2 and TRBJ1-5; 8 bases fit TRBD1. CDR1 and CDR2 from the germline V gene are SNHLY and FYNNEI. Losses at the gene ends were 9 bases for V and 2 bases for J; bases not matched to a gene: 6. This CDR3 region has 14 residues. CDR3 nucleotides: TGTGCCAGTTCAGGGGGCCGTGGCAATCAGCCCCAGCATTTT. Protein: CASSGGRGNQPQHF.

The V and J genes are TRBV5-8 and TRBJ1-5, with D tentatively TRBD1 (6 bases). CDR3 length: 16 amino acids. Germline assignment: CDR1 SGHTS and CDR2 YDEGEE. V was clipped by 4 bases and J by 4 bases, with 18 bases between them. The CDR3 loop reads CASSPGGGARNQPQHF. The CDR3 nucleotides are TGTGCCAGCAGCCCCGGCGGGGGGGCCCGGAATCAGCCCCAGCATTTT. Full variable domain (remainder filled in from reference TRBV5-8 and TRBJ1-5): EAGVTQSPTHLIKTRGQQATLRCSPISGHTSVYWYQQALGLGLQFLLWYDEGEERNRGNFPPRFSGRQFPNYSSELNVNALELEDSALYLCASSPGGGARNQPQHFGDGTRLSIL.

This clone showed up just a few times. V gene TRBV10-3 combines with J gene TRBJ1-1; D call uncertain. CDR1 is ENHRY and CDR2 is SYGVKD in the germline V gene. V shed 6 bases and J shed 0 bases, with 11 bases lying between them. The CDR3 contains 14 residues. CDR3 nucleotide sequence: TGTGCCATCAGGGTACGAAGCTTGAACACTGAAGCTTTCTTT. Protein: CAIRVRSLNTEAFF.

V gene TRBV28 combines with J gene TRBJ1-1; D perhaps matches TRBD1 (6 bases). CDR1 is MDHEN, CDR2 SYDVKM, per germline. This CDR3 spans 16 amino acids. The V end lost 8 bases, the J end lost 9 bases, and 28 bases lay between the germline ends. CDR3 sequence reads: CASWQTPGAGRGKAFF. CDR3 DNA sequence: TGTGCCAGCTGGCAAACCCCAGGGGCAGGTCGTGGGAAAGCTTTCTTT. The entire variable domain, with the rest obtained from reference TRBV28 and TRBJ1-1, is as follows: DVKVTQSSRYLVKRTGEKVFLECVQDMDHENMFWYRQDPGLGLRLIYFSYDVKMKEKGDIPEGYSVSREKKERFSLILESASTNQTSMYLCASWQTPGAGRGKAFFGQGTRLTVV.

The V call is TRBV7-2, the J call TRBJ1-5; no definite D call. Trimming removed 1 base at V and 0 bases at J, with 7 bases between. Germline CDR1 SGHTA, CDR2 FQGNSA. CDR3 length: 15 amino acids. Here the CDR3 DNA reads TGTGCCAGCAGCTTAGTCGGGTATAGCAATCAGCCCCAGCATTTT. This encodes CASSLVGYSNQPQHF.

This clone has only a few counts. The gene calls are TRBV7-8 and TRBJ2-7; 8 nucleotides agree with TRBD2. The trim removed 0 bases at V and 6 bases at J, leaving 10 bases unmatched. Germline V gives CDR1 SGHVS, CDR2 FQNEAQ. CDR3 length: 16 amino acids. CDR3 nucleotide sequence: TGTGCCAGCAGCTTAGCCCCCTACGGGGGGGCGACCGAGCAGTACTTC. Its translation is CASSLAPYGGATEQYF.

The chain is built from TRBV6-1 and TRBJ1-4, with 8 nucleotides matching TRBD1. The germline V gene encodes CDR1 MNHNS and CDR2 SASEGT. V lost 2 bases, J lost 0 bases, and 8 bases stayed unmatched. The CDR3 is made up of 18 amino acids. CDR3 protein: CASSERGQVISTNEKLFF. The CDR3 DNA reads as TGTGCCAGCAGTGAAAGGGGACAGGTTATATCAACTAATGAAAAACTGTTTTTT.

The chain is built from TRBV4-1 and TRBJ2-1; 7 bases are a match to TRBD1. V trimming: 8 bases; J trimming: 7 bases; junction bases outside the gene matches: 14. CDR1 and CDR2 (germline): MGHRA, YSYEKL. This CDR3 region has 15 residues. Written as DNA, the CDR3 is TGCGCCAGCCAAATGCAGACAGGGTTGATTAATGAGCAGTTCTTC. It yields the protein CASQMQTGLINEQFF.

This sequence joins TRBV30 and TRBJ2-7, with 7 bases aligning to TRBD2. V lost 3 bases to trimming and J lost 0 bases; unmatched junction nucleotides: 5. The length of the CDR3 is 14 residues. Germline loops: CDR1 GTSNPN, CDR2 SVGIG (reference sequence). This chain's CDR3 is CAWRGDYRSYEQYF. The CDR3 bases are TGTGCCTGGAGGGGGGACTACCGCTCCTACGAGCAGTACTTC.

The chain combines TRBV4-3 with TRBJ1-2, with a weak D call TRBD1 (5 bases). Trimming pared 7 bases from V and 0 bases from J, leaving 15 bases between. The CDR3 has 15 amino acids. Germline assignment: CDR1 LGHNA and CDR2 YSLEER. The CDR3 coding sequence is TGCGCCAGCAAACCAAGGGCAGGGACTAACTATGGCTACACCTTC. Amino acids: CASKPRAGTNYGYTF.